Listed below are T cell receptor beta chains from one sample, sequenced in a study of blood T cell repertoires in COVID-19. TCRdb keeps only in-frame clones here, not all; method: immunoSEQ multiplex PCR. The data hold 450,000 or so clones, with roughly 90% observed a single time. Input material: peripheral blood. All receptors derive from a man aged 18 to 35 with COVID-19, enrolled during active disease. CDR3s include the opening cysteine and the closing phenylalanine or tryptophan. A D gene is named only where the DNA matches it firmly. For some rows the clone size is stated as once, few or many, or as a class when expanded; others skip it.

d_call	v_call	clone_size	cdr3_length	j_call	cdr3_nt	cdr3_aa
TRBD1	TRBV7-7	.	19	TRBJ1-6	TGTGCTAGCAGCTACACGACAGGGTTCACATCCTTTCATAATTCACCCCTCCACTTT	CASSYTTGFTSFHNSPLHF
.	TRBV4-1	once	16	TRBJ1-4	TGCGCCAGCAGCCAAGCCCTGACAACAACTAATGAAAAACTGTTTTTT	CASSQALTTTNEKLFF
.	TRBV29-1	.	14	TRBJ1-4	TGCAGCGTTGGCGATGGTGGAGATAATGAAAAACTGTTTTTT	CSVGDGGDNEKLFF
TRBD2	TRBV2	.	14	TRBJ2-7	TGTGCCAGCTATGACCGGGGGAGGGCCTACGAGCAGTACTTC	CASYDRGRAYEQYF
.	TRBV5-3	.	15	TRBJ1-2	TGTGCCAGAAGCAGCAGTAGGGGGTGTCCCTATGGCTACACCTTC	CARSSSRGCPYGYTF
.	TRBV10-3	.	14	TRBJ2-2	TGTGCCATCAGCCCAGGGGCCAACACCGGGGAGCTGTTTTTT	CAISPGANTGELFF
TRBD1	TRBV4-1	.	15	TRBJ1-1	TGCGCCAGCAGCCCACGGGACAGGGGAGAGACTGAAGCTTTCTTT	CASSPRDRGETEAFF
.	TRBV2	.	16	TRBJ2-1	TGTGCCAGCAGCGGTCAGACAGAGAGCTCCTACAATGAGCAGTTCTTC	CASSGQTESSYNEQFF
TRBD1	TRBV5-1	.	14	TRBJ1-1	TGCGCCAGCAGCTTGGAACAGGGGGCCACTGAAGCTTTCTTT	CASSLEQGATEAFF
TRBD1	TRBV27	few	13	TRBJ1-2	TGTGCCAGCAGTCCGATGGACAGGTTTGGCTACACCTTC	CASSPMDRFGYTF
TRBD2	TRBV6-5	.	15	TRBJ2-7	TGTGCCAGCAGGCCCTCGGGACTAGCGGGAGACGAGCAGTACTTC	CASRPSGLAGDEQYF
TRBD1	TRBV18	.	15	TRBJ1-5	TGTGCCAGCTCACCACCAGGACAGGGGAATCAGCCCCAGCATTTT	CASSPPGQGNQPQHF
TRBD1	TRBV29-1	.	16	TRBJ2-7	TGCAGCGTCGTCCCTACCGGGACAGGGGTAACCTACGAGCAGTACTTC	CSVVPTGTGVTYEQYF
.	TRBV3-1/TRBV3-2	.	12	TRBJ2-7	TGTGCCAGCAGCTCCTATAGCCACGAGCAGTACTTC	CASSSYSHEQYF
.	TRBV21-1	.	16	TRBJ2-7	TGTGCCAGCAGCAAAGGGGTTCAGGGGGCTCCCTACGAGCAGTACTTC	CASSKGVQGAPYEQYF
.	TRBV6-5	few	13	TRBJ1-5	TGTGCCAGCAGTAGACAGGCAAATCAGCCCCAGCATTTT	CASSRQANQPQHF
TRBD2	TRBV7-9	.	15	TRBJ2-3	TGTGCCAGCAGCTCCACTAGCGGGATAACAGATACGCAGTATTTT	CASSSTSGITDTQYF
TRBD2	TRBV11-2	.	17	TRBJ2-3	TGTGCCAGCAGCAAGGACGTTTTTGCGGGAGGGACAGATACGCAGTATTTT	CASSKDVFAGGTDTQYF
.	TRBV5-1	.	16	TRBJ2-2	TGCGCCAGCAGCTTAAACAGCAAGTACGTCTCCGGGGAGCTGTTTTTT	CASSLNSKYVSGELFF
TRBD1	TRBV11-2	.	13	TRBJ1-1	TGTGCCAGCAGCTTAGTATGGACAGGGGCCGCTTTCTTT	CASSLVWTGAAFF
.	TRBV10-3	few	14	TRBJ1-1	TGTGCCATCAGTTCCGGGTCTCAGGGCACTGAAGCTTTCTTT	CAISSGSQGTEAFF
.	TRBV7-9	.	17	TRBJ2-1	TGTGCCAGCAGCCCTAGAGGGGGCGGGACCAAACCCAATGAGCAGTTCTTC	CASSPRGGGTKPNEQFF
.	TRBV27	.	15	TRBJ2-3	TGTGCCAGCAGTTTATTATCTAATCCCACAGATACGCAGTATTTT	CASSLLSNPTDTQYF
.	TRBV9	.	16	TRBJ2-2	TGTGCCAGCAGCGTAGGGGTGGGACAATGGACCGGGGAGCTGTTTTTT	CASSVGVGQWTGELFF
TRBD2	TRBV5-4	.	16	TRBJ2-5	TGTGCCAGCAGCTCGGGACTAGCCCCGTACCAAGAGACCCAGTACTTC	CASSSGLAPYQETQYF
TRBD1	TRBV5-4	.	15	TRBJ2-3	TGTGCCAGCAGCTTGGAACAGGGGGCCACAGATACGCAGTATTTT	CASSLEQGATDTQYF
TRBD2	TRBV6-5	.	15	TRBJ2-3	TGTGCCAGCAGTCTTTGGGAGCGGGGGACAGATACGCAGTATTTT	CASSLWERGTDTQYF
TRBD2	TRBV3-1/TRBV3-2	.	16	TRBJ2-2	TGTGCCAGCAGACTCACTAGCGGGAGGGACACCGGGGAGCTGTTTTTT	CASRLTSGRDTGELFF
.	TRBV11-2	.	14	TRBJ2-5	TGTGCCAGCAGCTTCGGGACAGCGGGCGAGACCCAGTACTTC	CASSFGTAGETQYF
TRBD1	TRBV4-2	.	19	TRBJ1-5	TGTGCCAGCAGCCAAGATCAGAGACAGGGAGTCGGAAGCAATCAGCCCCAGCATTTT	CASSQDQRQGVGSNQPQHF
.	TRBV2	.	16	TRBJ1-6	TGTGCCAGCAGTGAACTGGGCAGCTCCTATAATTCACCCCTCCACTTT	CASSELGSSYNSPLHF
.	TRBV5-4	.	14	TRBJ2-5	TGTGCCAGCAGACCTGACAGCAGCCGGGAGACCCAGTACTTC	CASRPDSSRETQYF
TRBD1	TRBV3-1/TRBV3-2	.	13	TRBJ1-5	TGTGCCAGCAGCCGAGACCCAGGGGGCCCCCAGCATTTT	CASSRDPGGPQHF
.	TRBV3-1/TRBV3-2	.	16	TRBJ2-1	TGTGCCAGCAGCCGGATCCCGGGACTTAATTACAATGAGCAGTTCTTC	CASSRIPGLNYNEQFF
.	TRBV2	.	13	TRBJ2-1	TGTGCCAGCAGTGAACAGGGGCGTAATGAGCAGTTCTTC	CASSEQGRNEQFF
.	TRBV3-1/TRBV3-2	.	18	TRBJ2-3	TGTGCCAGCAGCCAAGATCTTCGGGAGTCCTCTAGCACAGATACGCAGTATTTT	CASSQDLRESSSTDTQYF
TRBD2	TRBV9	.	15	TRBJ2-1	TGTGCCAGCAGCTTCGGACTAGCGGAAATCAATGAGCAGTTCTTC	CASSFGLAEINEQFF
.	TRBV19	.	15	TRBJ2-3	TGTGCCAGTAGTCCGACGACTAGTAGCACAGATACGCAGTATTTT	CASSPTTSSTDTQYF
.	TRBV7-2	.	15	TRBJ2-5	TGTGCCAGCAGCTTAGCAGGGCAGGGATCAGAGACCCAGTACTTC	CASSLAGQGSETQYF
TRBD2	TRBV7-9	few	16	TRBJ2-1	TGTGCCAGCAGCTTGAGAAGAGCGGGGATCTACAATGAGCAGTTCTTC	CASSLRRAGIYNEQFF
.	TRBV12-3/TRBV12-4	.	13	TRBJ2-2	TGTGCCAGCAGTTTTTCAGGTACCGGGGAGCTGTTTTTT	CASSFSGTGELFF
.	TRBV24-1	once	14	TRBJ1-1	TGTGCCGCCAACACGCGGTTCCCGAACACTGAAGCTTTCTTT	CAANTRFPNTEAFF
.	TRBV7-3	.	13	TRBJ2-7	TGTGCCAGCAGCCAAGGGGGTAACTACGAGCAGTACTTC	CASSQGGNYEQYF
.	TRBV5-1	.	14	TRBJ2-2	TGCGCCAGCAGCGCTACGACAGACACCGGGGAGCTGTTTTTT	CASSATTDTGELFF